These 12 T cell receptor beta chains were all obtained from the same sample, sequenced in a study of long-term antiretroviral therapy in people with HIV. The assay, immunoSEQ v3.0, was run at survey level. Sequencing used immunoSEQ multiplex PCR; TCRdb keeps in-frame clones, though not all of them. The data show tens of thousands of clones, around 90% seen once. The specimen comprised unsorted PBMCs, sampled roughly 5 years after starting antiretroviral therapy. The receptor set was obtained from a woman in her 40s with HIV.

The gene calls are TRBV5-6 and TRBJ1-3; D remains ambiguous. The CDR3 runs 15 residues. Looked up from germline, CDR1 is SGHDT and CDR2 is YYEEEE. The V end lost 6 bases, the J end lost 3 bases, and 16 bases lay between the germline ends. Here the CDR3 reads CASTAGAGYGNTIYF. In nucleotides, the CDR3 is TGTGCCAGCACCGCAGGAGCGGGGTATGGAAACACCATATATTTT. Together with reference TRBV5-6 and TRBJ1-3, the CDR3 gives the full variable domain: DAGVTQSPTHLIKTRGQQVTLRCSPKSGHDTVSWYQQALGQGPQFIFQYYEEEERQRGNFPDRFSGHQFPNYSSELNVNALLLGDSALYLCASTAGAGYGNTIYFGEGSWLTVV.

The rearrangement links TRBV4-2 to TRBJ1-2; 7 bases are a match to TRBD1. The CDR3 runs 17 residues. In germline, CDR1 is LGHNA, CDR2 YNFKEQ. V shed 0 bases, J shed 4 bases, and the junction held 11 bases outside the gene matches. CDR3 protein: CASSQDYAMWDSYGYTF. As DNA, the CDR3 is TGTGCCAGCAGCCAAGATTATGCGATGTGGGACAGCTATGGCTACACCTTC.

V is TRBV30 and J is TRBJ1-5; 9 nucleotides align to TRBD1. Germline CDR1 is GTSNPN and CDR2 is SVGIG (reference sequence). The CDR3 covers 13 residues. Losses at the gene ends were 0 bases for V and 6 bases for J; bases not matched to a gene: 0. Here the CDR3 reads CAWSVQGAQPQHF. The CDR3, as DNA: TGTGCCTGGAGTGTACAGGGGGCTCAGCCCCAGCATTTT.

The chain combines TRBV6-5 with TRBJ1-6; D gene unclear. The germline V gene encodes CDR1 MNHEY and CDR2 SVGAGI. Trimming took off 4 bases at V and 10 bases at J, with 11 bases between the two ends. The CDR3 spans 13 residues. The CDR3 bases are TGTGCCAGCAGTTCGCAAAACTTGTCACCCCTCCACTTT. This sequence encodes CASSSQNLSPLHF.

The rearrangement uses TRBV19 and TRBJ1-2; D may be TRBD1 (6 bases). V lost 2 bases to trimming and J lost 7 bases, with 11 bases between them. This CDR3 has 13 residues. Per the germline V gene, CDR1 is LNHDA and CDR2 is SQIVND (reference sequence). The DNA for the CDR3 is TGTGCCAGTAGTATAACCCAGGGGTCTGGCTACACCTTC. Protein product: CASSITQGSGYTF.

The rearrangement links TRBV7-2 to TRBJ2-1; D gene uncertain. The V and J ends lost 9 bases and 4 bases respectively, with 19 bases between them. Germline V gives CDR1 SGHTA, CDR2 FQGNSA. The CDR3 loop spans 15 amino acids. In DNA form, the CDR3 reads TGTGCCAGTAGGGTCCGACTGGCTCAGTACAATGAGCAGTTCTTC. It yields the protein CASRVRLAQYNEQFF.

This clone was observed once. The V and J genes are TRBV9 and TRBJ1-6, with 7 bases that match TRBD1. Germline V gene sequence: CDR1 SGDLS, CDR2 YYNGEE. The V and J ends lost 0 bases and 0 bases, in that order; junction bases with no gene match: 3. CDR3 length: 17 amino acids. CDR3 in amino acids: CASSVAGQSSYNSPLHF. The CDR3 DNA sequence: TGTGCCAGCAGCGTAGCGGGACAGAGCTCCTATAATTCACCCCTCCACTTT. The entire variable domain, with the rest obtained from reference TRBV9 and TRBJ1-6, is as follows: DSGVTQTPKHLITATGQRVTLRCSPRSGDLSVYWYQQSLDQGLQFLIQYYNGEERAKGNILERFSAQQFPDLHSELNLSSLELGDSALYFCASSVAGQSSYNSPLHFGNGTRLTVT.

The V gene is TRBV5-4, the J gene TRBJ2-3; D assignment may be TRBD1 or TRBD2 (5 bases each). V lost 0 bases, J lost 5 bases, and 10 bases lay in between. Germline-derived CDR1 and CDR2 are SGHNT and YYREEE (reference sequence). This CDR3 region has 14 residues. The CDR3 reads CASSLDRDGDTQYF. As DNA, the CDR3 is TGTGCCAGCAGCTTGGATCGGGACGGAGATACGCAGTATTTT. The whole variable domain, remainder taken from reference TRBV5-4 and TRBJ2-3, is ETGVTQSPTHLIKTRGQQVTLRCSSQSGHNTVSWYQQALGQGPQFIFQYYREEENGRGNFPPRFSGLQFPNYSSELNVNALELDDSALYLCASSLDRDGDTQYFGPGTRLTVL.

The chain couples TRBV9 to TRBJ2-2; TRBD1 matches at 11 bases. With V trimmed by 4 bases and J by 5 bases, 13 bases remained unmatched. This CDR3 contains 18 residues. Germline V gene sequence: CDR1 SGDLS, CDR2 YYNGEE. The CDR3, as DNA: TGTGCCAGCAGCTCCAGGACAGGGGGCTCTGAGGGGACCGGGGAGCTGTTTTTT. Its protein is CASSSRTGGSEGTGELFF. The variable domain in full, with the rest retrieved from reference TRBV9 and TRBJ2-2, is DSGVTQTPKHLITATGQRVTLRCSPRSGDLSVYWYQQSLDQGLQFLIQYYNGEERAKGNILERFSAQQFPDLHSELNLSSLELGDSALYFCASSSRTGGSEGTGELFFGEGSRLTVL.

The V call is TRBV4-3, the J call TRBJ2-7; the match to TRBD1 covers 7 bases. This CDR3 is 14 amino acids long. Germline V gene lookup returns CDR1 LGHNA and CDR2 YSLEER. The J segment lost 3 bases and the V segment lost 9 bases, leaving 11 bases of the junction unmatched. The chain's CDR3 is CASASGTASYEQYF. CDR3 nucleotides: TGCGCCAGTGCTTCCGGGACAGCAAGCTACGAGCAGTACTTC.

The J gene is TRBJ2-3, the V gene TRBV7-9, with a tentative D call TRBD1 (5 bases). The germline gives CDR1 SEHNR, CDR2 FQNEAQ (reference sequence). The CDR3 extends over 14 amino acids. The V and J ends lost 11 bases and 0 bases respectively, with 15 bases between them. CDR3 DNA sequence: TGTGCCGGAAACCAGGGTCAGAGCACAGATACGCAGTATTTT. It translates to CAGNQGQSTDTQYF.

The J gene is TRBJ1-2, the V gene TRBV7-8; D unclear. Per the germline V gene, CDR1 is SGHVS and CDR2 is FQNEAQ. The germline V and J ends were trimmed by 1 base and 8 bases, with 5 bases remaining between them. The CDR3 has 11 residues. This CDR3 reads CASSLEGGYTF. CDR3 nucleotides: TGTGCCAGCAGCTTAGAAGGAGGCTACACCTTC.